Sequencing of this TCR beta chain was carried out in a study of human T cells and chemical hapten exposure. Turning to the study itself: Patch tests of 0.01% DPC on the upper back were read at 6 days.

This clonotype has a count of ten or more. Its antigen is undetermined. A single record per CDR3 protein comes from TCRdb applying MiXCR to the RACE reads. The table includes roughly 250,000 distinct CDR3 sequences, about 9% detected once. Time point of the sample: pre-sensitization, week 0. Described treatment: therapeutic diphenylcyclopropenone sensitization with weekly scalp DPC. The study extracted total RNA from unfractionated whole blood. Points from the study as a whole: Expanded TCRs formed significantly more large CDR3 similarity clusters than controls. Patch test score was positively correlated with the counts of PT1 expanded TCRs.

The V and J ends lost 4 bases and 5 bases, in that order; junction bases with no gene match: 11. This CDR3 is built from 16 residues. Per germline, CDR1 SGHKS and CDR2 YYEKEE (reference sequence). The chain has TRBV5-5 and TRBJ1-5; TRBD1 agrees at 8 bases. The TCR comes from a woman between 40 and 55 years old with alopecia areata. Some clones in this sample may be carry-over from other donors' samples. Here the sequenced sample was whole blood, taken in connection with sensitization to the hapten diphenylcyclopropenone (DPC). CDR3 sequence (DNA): TGTGCCAGCAGCCGGGGAGGGACAGGTATCCATCAGCCCCAGCATTTT. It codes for CASSRGGTGIHQPQHF.